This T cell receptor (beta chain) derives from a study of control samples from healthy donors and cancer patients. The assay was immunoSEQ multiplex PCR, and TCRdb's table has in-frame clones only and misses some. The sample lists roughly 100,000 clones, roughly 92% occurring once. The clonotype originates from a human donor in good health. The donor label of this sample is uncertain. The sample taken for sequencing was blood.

The chain's CDR3 is CASSLGESSYNEQFF. CDR3 DNA: TGTGCCAGCAGCTTAGGGGAAAGCTCCTACAATGAGCAGTTCTTC. This chain links TRBV11-2 with TRBJ2-1; D is uncertain. The V gene lost 1 base and the J gene lost 0 bases, with 7 bases spanning the gap. Germline V gene data show CDR1 as SGHAT and CDR2 as FQNNGV. The CDR3 extends over 15 amino acids.